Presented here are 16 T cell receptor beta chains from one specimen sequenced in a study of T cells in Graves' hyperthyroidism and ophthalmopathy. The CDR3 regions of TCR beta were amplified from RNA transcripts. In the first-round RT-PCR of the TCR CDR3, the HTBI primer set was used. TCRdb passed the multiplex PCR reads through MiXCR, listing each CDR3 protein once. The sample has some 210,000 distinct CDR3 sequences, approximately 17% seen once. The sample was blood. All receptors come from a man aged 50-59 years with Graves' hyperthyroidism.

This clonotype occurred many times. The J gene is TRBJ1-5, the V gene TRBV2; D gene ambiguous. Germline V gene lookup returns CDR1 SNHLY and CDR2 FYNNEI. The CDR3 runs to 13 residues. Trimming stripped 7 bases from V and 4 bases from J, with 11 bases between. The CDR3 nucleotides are TGTGCCAGCACCTCGACCCAAAATCAGCCCCAGCATTTT. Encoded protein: CASTSTQNQPQHF.

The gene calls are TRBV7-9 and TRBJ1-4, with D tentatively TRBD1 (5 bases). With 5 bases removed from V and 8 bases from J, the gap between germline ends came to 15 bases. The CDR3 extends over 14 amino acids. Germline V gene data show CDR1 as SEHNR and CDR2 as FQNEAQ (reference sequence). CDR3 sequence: CASSPPSEGEKLFF. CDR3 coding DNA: TGTGCCAGCAGCCCGCCGAGTGAGGGGGAAAAACTGTTTTTT.

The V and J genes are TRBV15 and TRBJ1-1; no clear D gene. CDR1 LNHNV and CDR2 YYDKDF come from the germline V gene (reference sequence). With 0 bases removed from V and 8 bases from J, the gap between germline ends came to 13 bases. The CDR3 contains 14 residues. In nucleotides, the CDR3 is TGTGCCACCAGCAGAGATAATAGGGTCGTAGAAGCTTTCTTT. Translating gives CATSRDNRVVEAFF. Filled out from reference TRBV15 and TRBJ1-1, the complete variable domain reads DAMVIQNPRYQVTQFGKPVTLSCSQTLNHNVMYWYQQKSSQAPKLLFHYYDKDFNNEADTPDNFQSRRPNTSFCFLDIRSPGLGDTAMYLCATSRDNRVVEAFFGQGTRLTVV.

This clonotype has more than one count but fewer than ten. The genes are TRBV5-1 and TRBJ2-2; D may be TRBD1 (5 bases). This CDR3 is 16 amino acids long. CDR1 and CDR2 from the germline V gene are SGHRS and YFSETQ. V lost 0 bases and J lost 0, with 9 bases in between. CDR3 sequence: CASSLDPRANTGELFF. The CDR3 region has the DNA TGCGCCAGCAGCTTGGATCCCAGGGCGAACACCGGGGAGCTGTTTTTT. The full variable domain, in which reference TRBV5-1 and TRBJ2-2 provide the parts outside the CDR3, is KAGVTQTPRYLIKTRGQQVTLSCSPISGHRSVSWYQQTPGQGLQFLFEYFSETQRNKGNFPGRFSGRQFSNSRSEMNVSTLELGDSALYLCASSLDPRANTGELFFGEGSRLTVL.

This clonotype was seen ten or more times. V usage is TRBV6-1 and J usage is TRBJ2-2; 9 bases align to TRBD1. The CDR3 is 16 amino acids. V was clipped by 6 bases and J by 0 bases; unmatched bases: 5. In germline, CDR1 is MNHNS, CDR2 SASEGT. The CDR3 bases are TGTGCCAGCAGCGATACAGGGGGCGCGAACACCGGGGAGCTGTTTTTT. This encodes CASSDTGGANTGELFF.

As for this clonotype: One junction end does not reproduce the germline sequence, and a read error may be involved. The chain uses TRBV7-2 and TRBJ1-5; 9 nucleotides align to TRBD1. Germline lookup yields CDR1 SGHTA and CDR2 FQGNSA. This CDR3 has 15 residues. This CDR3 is CACSLTGGRNQPQHF. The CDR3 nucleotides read TGTGCCTGCAGCTTGACAGGGGGACGCAATCAGCCCCAGCATTTT.

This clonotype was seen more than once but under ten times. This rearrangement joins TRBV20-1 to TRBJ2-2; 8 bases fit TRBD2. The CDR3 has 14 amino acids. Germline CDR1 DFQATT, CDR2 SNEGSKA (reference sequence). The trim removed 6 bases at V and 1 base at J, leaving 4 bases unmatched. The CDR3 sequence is CSARAGGNTGELFF. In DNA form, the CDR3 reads TGCAGTGCAAGGGCGGGAGGGAACACCGGGGAGCTGTTTTTT.

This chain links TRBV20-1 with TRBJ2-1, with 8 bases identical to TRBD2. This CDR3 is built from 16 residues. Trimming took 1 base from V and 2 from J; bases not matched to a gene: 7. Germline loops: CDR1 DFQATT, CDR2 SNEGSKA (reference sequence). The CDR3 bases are TGCAGTGCTAGAGCTCGCAGCGGGAGTGCCTACAATGAGCAGTTCTTC. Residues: CSARARSGSAYNEQFF.

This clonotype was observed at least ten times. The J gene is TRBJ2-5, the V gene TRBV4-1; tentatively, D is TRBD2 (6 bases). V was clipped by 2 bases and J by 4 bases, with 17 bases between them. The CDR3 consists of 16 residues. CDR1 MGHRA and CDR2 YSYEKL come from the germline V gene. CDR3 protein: CASSQTRRAGGETQYF. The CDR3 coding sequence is TGCGCCAGCAGCCAAACCCGGAGGGCCGGGGGAGAGACCCAGTACTTC.

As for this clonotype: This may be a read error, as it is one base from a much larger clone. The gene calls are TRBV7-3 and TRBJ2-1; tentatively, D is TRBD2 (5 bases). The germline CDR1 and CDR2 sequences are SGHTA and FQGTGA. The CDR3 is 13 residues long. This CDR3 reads CPSSLAEYNEQFF. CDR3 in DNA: TGTCCCAGCAGCCTAGCAGAGTACAATGAGCAGTTCTTC.

The CDR3 nucleotides read TGTGCCAGCAGCTTAAAGCGGGAGGCCCAAGAGACCCAGTACTTC. This codes for CASSLKREAQETQYF. The rearrangement uses TRBV5-4 and TRBJ2-5; 9 bases are a match to TRBD2. Germline V gene sequence: CDR1 SGHNT, CDR2 YYREEE (reference sequence). CDR3 length equals 15 residues. J gave up 1 base and V 2 bases, and 3 bases lay outside the gene matches.

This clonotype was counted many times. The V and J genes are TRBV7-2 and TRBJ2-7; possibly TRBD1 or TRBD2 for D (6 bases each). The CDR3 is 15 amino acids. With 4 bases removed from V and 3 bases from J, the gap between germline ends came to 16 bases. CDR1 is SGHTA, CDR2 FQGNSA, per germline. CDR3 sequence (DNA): TGTGCCAGCAGCTCAGGGGCGGGACTCTTCTACGAGCAGTACTTC. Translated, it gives CASSSGAGLFYEQYF.

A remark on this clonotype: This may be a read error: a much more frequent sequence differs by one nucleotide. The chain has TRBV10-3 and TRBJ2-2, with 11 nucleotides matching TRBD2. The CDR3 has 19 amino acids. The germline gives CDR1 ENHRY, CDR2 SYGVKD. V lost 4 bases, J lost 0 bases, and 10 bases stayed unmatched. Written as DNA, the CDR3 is TGTGCCATCAGTGGATTTGAGACTAGCGGGGCTGCGAACACCGGGGAGCTGTTTTTT. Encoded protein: CAISGFETSGAANTGELFF.

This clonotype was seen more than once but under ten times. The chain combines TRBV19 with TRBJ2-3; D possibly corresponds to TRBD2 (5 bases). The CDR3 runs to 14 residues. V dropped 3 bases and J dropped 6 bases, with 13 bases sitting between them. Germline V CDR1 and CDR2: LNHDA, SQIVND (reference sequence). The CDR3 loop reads CASSMELGRDTQYF. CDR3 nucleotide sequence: TGTGCCAGTAGTATGGAACTAGGGCGGGATACGCAGTATTTT. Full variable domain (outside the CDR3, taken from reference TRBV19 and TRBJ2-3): DGGITQSPKYLFRKEGQNVTLSCEQNLNHDAMYWYRQDPGQGLRLIYYSQIVNDFQKGDIAEGYSVSREKKESFPLTVTSAQKNPTAFYLCASSMELGRDTQYFGPGTRLTVL.

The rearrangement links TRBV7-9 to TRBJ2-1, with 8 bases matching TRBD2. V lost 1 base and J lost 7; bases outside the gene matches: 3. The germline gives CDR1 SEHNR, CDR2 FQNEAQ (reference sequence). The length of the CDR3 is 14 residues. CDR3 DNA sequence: TGTGCCAGCAGCTTAGTGCCTAGCGGGAATGAGCAGTTCTTC. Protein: CASSLVPSGNEQFF.

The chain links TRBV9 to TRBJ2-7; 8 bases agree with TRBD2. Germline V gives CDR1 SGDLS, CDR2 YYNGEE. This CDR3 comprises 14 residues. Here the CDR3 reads CAPIAGIVGYEQYF. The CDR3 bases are TGTGCACCTATAGCGGGAATAGTAGGCTACGAGCAGTACTTC.